The T cell receptor (beta chain) described here comes from a study of spatial heterogeneity in lung cancer. The sample holds many counts of this clonotype. The target antigen is unknown. Indicated time point: sample taken at primary tumor resection. A single record per CDR3 protein comes from TCRdb applying MiXCR to the 5' RACE reads. Seen here are 100,000 or so distinct CDR3 sequences, about 4.4% observed once, and the top ten hold around 20%. This CDR3 spans 13 amino acids. With 6 bases removed from V and 4 bases from J, the gap between germline ends came to 10 bases. Study-level points and caveats: Tumor mutation count correlated with how many alpha and beta TCRs expanded intratumorally.

The sequences come from lung tumor tissue, collected at surgery. The J gene is TRBJ2-1, the V gene TRBV12-3 or TRBV12-4; D ambiguous. The sequence was obtained from a male donor with early-stage non-small cell lung cancer. The CDR3 DNA is TGTGCCAGCAGACCGTACAGTTACAATGAGCAGTTCTTC. It specifies CASRPYSYNEQFF.